Here is one T cell receptor beta chain with its context. Its target is unknown. The length of the CDR3 is 18 residues. V was shortened by 0 bases and J by 10 bases, with 25 bases between the two germline ends. From germline, CDR1 is LGHNA and CDR2 YNFKEQ. Autoimmune disease history or systemic immunosuppression meant exclusion. Sampling times: baseline, cycle 4 day 1, cycle 7 day 1. This sample was taken from a study of OX40 agonist ivuxolimab in advanced cancers. The wider study: Under the entry rules, prior anti-PD-1, anti-PD-L1 or anti-CTLA-4 therapy was allowed, and about 40% had some. Study findings and constraints: CD4+ and CD8+ blood T cells expanded clonally by week 6 at 0.1 to 3.0 mg/kg.

Using immunoSEQ multiplex PCR, the repertoire was profiled, and TCRdb retains in-frame clones only, with some absent. The profile shows tens of thousands of clones, over 75% of them singletons. The TCR comes from an adult with an advanced solid tumor such as melanoma, head and neck, liver or kidney cancer. V is TRBV4-2 and J is TRBJ1-5; the D gene is possibly TRBD1 (6 bases). The sample here was CD4+ or CD8+ T cells sorted from blood, taken in a trial of the OX40 agonist ivuxolimab. This CDR3 is CASSQERGSQGLISPQHF. The CDR3 DNA sequence: TGTGCCAGCAGCCAAGAGAGGGGGAGTCAGGGACTCATCAGCCCCCAGCATTTT.